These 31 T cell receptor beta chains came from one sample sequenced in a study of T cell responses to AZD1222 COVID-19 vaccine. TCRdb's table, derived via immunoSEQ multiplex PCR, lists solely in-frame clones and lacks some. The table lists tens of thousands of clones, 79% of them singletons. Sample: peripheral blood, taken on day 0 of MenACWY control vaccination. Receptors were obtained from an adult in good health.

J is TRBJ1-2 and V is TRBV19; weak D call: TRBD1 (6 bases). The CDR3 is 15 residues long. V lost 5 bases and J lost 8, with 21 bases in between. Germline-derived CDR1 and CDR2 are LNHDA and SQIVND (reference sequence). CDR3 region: CASSFGQILGRGYTF. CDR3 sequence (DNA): TGTGCCAGTAGTTTTGGACAGATCTTAGGTCGGGGCTACACCTTC.

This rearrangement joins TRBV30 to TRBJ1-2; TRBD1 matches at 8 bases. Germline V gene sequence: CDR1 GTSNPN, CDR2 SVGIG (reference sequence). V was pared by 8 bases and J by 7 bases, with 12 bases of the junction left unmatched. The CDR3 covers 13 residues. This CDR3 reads CAGRPGGTGGYTF. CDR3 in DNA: TGTGCCGGACGACCAGGGGGCACGGGTGGCTACACCTTC.

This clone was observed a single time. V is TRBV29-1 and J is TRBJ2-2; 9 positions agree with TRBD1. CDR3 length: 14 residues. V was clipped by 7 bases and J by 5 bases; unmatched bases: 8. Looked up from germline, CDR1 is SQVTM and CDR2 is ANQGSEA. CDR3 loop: CSGHTGGNTGELFF. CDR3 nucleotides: TGCAGCGGTCACACAGGGGGCAATACCGGGGAGCTGTTTTTT.

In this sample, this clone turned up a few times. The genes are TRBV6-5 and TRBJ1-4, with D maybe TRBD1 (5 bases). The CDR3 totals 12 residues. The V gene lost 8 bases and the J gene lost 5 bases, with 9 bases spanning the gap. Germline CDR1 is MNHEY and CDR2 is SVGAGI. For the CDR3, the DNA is TGTGCCAGCCAGGCAGGGAATGAAAAACTGTTTTTT. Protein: CASQAGNEKLFF.

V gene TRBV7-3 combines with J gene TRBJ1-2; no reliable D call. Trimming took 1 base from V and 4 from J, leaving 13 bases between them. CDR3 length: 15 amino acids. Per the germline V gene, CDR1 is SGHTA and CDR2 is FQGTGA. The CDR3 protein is CASSLMADKIYGYTF. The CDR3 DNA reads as TGTGCCAGCAGCTTAATGGCCGACAAAATCTATGGCTACACCTTC.

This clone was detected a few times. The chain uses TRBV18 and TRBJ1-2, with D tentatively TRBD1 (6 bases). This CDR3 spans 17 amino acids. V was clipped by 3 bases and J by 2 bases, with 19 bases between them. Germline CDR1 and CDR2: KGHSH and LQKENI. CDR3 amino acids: CASSPPLPQGMNYGYTF. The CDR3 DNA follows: TGTGCCAGCTCACCTCCGCTACCCCAGGGGATGAACTATGGCTACACCTTC.

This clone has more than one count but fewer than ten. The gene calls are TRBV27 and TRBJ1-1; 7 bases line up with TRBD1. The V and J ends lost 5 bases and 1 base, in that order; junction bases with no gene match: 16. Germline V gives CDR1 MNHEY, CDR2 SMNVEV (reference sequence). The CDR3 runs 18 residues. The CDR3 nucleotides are TGTGCCAGCAGTCTCCTTCTAGTGACAGGGCTTCCGAACACTGAAGCTTTCTTT. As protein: CASSLLLVTGLPNTEAFF.

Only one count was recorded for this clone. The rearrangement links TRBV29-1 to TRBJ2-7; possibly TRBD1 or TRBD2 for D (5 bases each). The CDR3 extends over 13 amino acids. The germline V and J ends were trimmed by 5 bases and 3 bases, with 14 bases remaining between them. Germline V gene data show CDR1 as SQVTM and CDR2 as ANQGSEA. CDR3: CSVYGDGDYEQYF. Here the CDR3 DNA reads TGCAGCGTTTACGGGGACGGAGACTACGAGCAGTACTTC.

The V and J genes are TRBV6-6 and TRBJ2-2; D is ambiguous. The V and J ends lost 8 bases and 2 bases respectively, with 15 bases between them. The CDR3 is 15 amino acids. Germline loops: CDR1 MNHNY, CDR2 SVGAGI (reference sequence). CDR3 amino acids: CASRRETHNTGELFF. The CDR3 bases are TGTGCCAGCCGGCGAGAGACACACAACACCGGGGAGCTGTTTTTT.

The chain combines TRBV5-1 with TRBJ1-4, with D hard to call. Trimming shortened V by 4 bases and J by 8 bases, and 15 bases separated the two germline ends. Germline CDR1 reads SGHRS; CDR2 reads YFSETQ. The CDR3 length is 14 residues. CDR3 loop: CASSHGSVGEKLFF. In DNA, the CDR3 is TGCGCCAGCAGCCACGGGTCGGTGGGGGAAAAACTGTTTTTT.

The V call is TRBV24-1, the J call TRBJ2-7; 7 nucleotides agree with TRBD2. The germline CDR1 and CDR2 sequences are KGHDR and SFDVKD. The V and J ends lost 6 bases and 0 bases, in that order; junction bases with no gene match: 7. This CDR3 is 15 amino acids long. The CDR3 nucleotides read TGTGCCACCAGTAGGGGAGGGACGGACTCCTACGAGCAGTACTTC. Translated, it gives CATSRGGTDSYEQYF.

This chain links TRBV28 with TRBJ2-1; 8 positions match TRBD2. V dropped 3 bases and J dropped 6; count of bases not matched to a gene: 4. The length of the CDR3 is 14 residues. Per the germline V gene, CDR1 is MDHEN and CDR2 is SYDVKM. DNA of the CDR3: TGTGCCAGCAGTTTCCAGCGGGAGATCAATGAGCAGTTCTTC. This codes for CASSFQREINEQFF.

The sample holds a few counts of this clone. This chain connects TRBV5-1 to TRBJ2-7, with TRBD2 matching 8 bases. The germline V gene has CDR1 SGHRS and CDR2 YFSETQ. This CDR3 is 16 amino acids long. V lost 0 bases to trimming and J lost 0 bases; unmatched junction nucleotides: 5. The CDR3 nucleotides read TGCGCCAGCAGCTTGGTTAGCGGGACCCCCTCCTACGAGCAGTACTTC. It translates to CASSLVSGTPSYEQYF.

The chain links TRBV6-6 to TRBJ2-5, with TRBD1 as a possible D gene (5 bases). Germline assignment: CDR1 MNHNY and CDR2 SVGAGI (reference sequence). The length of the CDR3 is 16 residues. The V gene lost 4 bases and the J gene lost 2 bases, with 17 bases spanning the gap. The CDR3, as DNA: TGTGCCAGCAGTTCATTTGCGGCAGGGCTACAAGAGACCCAGTACTTC. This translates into CASSSFAAGLQETQYF.

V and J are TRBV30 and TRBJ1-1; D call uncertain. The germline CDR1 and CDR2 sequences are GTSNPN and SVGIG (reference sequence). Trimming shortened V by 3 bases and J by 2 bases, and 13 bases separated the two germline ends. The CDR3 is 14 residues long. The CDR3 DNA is TGTGCCTGGAGCATCGGACGGAGCAACACTGAAGCTTTCTTT. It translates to CAWSIGRSNTEAFF.

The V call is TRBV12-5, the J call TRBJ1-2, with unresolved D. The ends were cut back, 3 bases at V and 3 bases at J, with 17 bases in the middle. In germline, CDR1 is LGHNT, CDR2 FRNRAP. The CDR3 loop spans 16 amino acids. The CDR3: CASGLASARLDYGYTF. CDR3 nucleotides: TGTGCTAGTGGTTTAGCCTCGGCAAGGCTTGACTATGGCTACACCTTC.

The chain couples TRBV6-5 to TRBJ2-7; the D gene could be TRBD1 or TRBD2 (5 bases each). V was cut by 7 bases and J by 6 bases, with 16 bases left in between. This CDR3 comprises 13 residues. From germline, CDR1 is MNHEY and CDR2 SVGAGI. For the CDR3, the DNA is TGTGCCAGCAAAAGGGACCCCCGCGCCGAGCAGTACGTC. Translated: CASKRDPRAEQYV.

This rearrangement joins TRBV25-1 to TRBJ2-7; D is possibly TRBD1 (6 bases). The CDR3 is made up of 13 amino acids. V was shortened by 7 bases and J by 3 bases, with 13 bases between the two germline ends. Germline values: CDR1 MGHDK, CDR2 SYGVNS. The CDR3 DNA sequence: TGTGCCAGCACACAGGGAGTGGGCTACGAGCAGTACTTC. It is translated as CASTQGVGYEQYF.

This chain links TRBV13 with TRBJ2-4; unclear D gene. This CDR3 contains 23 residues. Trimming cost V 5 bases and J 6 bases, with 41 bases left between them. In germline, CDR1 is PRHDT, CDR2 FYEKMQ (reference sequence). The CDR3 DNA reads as TGTGCCAGCAGCCCCGAGAGGTCCTTGGCTGGTTTGGAACTCGGACGGCCCCTAAACATTCAGTACTTC. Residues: CASSPERSLAGLELGRPLNIQYF. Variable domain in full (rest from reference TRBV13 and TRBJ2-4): AAGVIQSPRHLIKEKRETATLKCYPIPRHDTVYWYQQGPGQDPQFLISFYEKMQSDKGSIPDRFSAQQFSDYHSELNMSSLELGDSALYFCASSPERSLAGLELGRPLNIQYFGAGTRLSVL.

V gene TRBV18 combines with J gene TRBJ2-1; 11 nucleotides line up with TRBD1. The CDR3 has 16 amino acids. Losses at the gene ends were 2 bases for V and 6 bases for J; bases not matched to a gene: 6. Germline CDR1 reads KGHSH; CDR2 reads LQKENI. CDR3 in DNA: TGTGCCAGCTCACCAAACCGGGACAGGGGGGGCAATGAGCAGTTCTTC. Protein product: CASSPNRDRGGNEQFF.

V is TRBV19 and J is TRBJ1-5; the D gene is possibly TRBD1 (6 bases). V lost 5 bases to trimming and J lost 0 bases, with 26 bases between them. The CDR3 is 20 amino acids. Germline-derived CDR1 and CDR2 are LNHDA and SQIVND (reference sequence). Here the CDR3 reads CASSSGRGTNVKYSNQPQHF. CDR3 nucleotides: TGTGCCAGTAGTTCTGGCAGAGGGACAAACGTAAAATATAGCAATCAGCCCCAGCATTTT.

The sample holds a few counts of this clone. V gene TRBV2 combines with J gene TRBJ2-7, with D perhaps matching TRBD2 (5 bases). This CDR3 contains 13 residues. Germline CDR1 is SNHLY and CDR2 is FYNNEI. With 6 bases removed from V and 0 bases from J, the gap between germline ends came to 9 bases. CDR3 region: CASRGVASYEQYF. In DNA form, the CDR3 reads TGTGCCAGCAGGGGAGTTGCCTCCTACGAGCAGTACTTC. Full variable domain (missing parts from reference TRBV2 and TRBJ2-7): EPEVTQTPSHQVTQMGQEVILRCVPISNHLYFYWYRQILGQKVEFLVSFYNNEISEKSEIFDDQFSVERPDGSNFTLKIRSTKLEDSAMYFCASRGVASYEQYFGPGTRLTVT.

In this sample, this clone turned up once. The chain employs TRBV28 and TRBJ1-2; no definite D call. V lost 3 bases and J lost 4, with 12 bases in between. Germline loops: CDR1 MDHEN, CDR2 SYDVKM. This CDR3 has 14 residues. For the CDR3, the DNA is TGTGCCAGCAGTTTCCCCGGCCAGATCTATGGCTACACCTTC. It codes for CASSFPGQIYGYTF.

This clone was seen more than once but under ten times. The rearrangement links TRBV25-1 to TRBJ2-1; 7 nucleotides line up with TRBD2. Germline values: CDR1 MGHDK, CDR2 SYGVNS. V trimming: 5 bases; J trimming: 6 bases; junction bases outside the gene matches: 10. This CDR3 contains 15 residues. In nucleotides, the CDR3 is TGTGCCAGCAGTCATTTGGCGGGAGAGGTCAATGAGCAGTTCTTC. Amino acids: CASSHLAGEVNEQFF.

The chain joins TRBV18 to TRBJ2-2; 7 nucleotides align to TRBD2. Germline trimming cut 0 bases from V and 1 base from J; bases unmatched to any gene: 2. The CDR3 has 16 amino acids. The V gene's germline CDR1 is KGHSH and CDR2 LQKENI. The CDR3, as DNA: TGTGCCAGCTCACCACCGGGGGGGAAGAACACCGGGGAGCTGTTTTTT. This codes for CASSPPGGKNTGELFF.

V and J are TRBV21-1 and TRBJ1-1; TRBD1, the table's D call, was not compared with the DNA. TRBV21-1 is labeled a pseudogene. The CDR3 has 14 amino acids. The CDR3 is CASSKGAAYTEAFF. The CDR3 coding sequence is TGTGCCAGCAGCAAAGGGGCAGCCTACACTGAAGCTTTCTTT.

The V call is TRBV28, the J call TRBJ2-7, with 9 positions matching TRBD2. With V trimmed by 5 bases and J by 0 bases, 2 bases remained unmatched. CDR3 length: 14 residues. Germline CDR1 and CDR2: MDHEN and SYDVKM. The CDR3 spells CASSKLAGSYEQYF. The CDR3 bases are TGTGCCAGCAGTAAACTAGCGGGCTCCTACGAGCAGTACTTC.

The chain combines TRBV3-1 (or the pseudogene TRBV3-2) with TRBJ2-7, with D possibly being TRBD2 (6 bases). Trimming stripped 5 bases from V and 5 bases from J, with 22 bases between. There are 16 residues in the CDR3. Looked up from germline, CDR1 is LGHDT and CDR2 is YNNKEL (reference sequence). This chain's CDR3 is CASSAPGSGDSDEQYF. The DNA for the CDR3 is TGTGCCAGCAGCGCCCCTGGGTCGGGAGACTCAGACGAGCAGTACTTC.

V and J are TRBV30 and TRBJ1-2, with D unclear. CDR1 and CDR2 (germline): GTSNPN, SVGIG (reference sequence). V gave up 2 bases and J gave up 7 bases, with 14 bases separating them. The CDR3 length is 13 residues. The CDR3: CAWSNVTLGGYTF. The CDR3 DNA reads TGTGCCTGGAGTAATGTTACCCTTGGTGGCTACACCTTC.

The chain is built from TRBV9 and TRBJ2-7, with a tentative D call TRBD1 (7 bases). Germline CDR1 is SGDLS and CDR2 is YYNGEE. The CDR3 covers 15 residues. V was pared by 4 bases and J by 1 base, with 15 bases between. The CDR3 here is CASSPFGGQSYEQYF. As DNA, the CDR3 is TGTGCCAGCAGCCCCTTCGGGGGACAGTCCTACGAGCAGTACTTC.

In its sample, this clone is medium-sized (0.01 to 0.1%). CDR3 loop: CASKVSTEAFF. The CDR3 DNA reads TGTGCCAGCAAGGTGAGCACTGAAGCTTTCTTT. The chain has TRBV2 and TRBJ1-1; no clear D. The CDR3 is 11 amino acids. Germline V gene sequence: CDR1 SNHLY, CDR2 FYNNEI. Trimming removed 7 bases at V and 4 bases at J, with 7 bases between.